Listed below are T cell receptor beta chains from one sample, sequenced in a study of shared clonotypes between healthy human individuals. Measured with immunoSEQ multiplex PCR; TCRdb has only the in-frame clones, and not every one. This table has around 2,000,000 clones, roughly 95% appearing once. Sequenced input: naive CD8+ T cells sorted from blood. These receptors were obtained from a man younger than 30 in good health. Both conserved end residues are part of each CDR3. D genes are given only for firm matches. Clone size is stated in some rows and not others, as once, few, many or a class when expanded.

TRBJ1-6	-	TRBV7-6	-	CASSPWGAGGYNSPLHF	TGTGCCAGCAGCCCGTGGGGGGCAGGTGGCTATAATTCACCCCTCCACTTT
TRBJ2-7	-	TRBV11-2	-	CASSLLSRDYEQYF	TGTGCCAGCAGCTTATTATCCCGAGACTACGAGCAGTACTTC
TRBJ1-6	-	TRBV7-2	-	CASSFIGANSPLHF	TGTGCCAGCAGCTTTATAGGAGCCAATTCACCCCTCCACTTT
TRBJ2-5	-	TRBV10-3	-	CAISQSWTDQETQYF	TGTGCCATCTCCCAATCTTGGACTGACCAAGAGACCCAGTACTTC
TRBJ2-2	-	TRBV9	-	CASSVVPAGGELFF	TGTGCCAGCAGCGTAGTACCGGCGGGCGGGGAGCTGTTTTTT
TRBJ1-5	-	TRBV12-5	TRBD1	CASGLIDRTGPNQPQHF	TGTGCTAGTGGTTTAATCGATCGGACAGGGCCTAATCAGCCCCAGCATTTT
TRBJ1-1	once	TRBV6-5	-	CASSYSIEGTEAFF	TGTGCCAGCAGTTACTCGATCGAGGGCACTGAAGCTTTCTTT
TRBJ2-7	-	TRBV30	-	CAWSVSGDYEQYF	TGTGCCTGGAGTGTGTCGGGAGACTACGAGCAGTACTTC
TRBJ2-4	-	TRBV11-2	-	CASSLGDIQYF	TGTGCCAGCAGCTTAGGGGACATTCAGTACTTC
TRBJ1-1	-	TRBV4-1	-	CASSQEAENTEAFF	TGCGCCAGCAGCCAAGAGGCCGAGAACACTGAAGCTTTCTTT
TRBJ1-2	-	TRBV5-5	-	CASSLGANYGYTF	TGTGCCAGCAGCTTGGGAGCTAACTATGGCTACACCTTC
TRBJ2-7	-	TRBV28	TRBD1	CASRVQGAYEQYF	TGTGCCAGCAGGGTACAGGGGGCATACGAGCAGTACTTC
TRBJ1-2	-	TRBV27	TRBD1	CASSFNSGQGEIYGYTF	TGTGCCAGCAGTTTTAATTCGGGTCAGGGGGAGATCTATGGCTACACCTTC
TRBJ2-7	-	TRBV9	-	CASGGPSYEQYF	TGTGCCAGCGGAGGGCCATCCTACGAGCAGTACTTC
TRBJ2-2	-	TRBV7-7	-	CASSFGPPNTGELFF	TGTGCTAGCAGCTTTGGTCCGCCGAACACCGGGGAGCTGTTTTTT
TRBJ2-2	-	TRBV10-3	-	CVILKENTGELFF	TGTGTCATCTTGAAGGAAAACACCGGGGAGCTGTTTTTT
TRBJ2-7	-	TRBV30	-	CAWSLGEQYF	TGTGCCTGGAGTCTAGGGGAGCAGTACTTC
TRBJ2-1	-	TRBV28	-	CASSPLGSYNEQFF	TGTGCCAGCAGCCCACTGGGCAGCTACAATGAGCAGTTCTTC